This is a list of T cell receptor beta chains from one sample in a study of neoadjuvant nivolumab and ipilimumab in lung cancer. TCRdb's table, derived via immunoSEQ multiplex PCR, lists solely in-frame clones and lacks some. The table lists some 37,000 clones, approximately 89% of them singletons. This sample comprised peripheral blood, obtained before neoadjuvant nivolumab, alone or with ipilimumab. These receptors were taken from an adult with non-small cell lung cancer. The CDR3 runs from the conserved cysteine through the conserved F or W. Fields, in order: V gene, J gene, D gene, clone size, CDR3 protein, CDR3 DNA. A D gene is named only where the DNA matches it firmly. A row's size may be missing; if present it is once, few, many or a size class.

TRBV5-1	TRBJ2-5	TRBD2	NA	CASTKISGSGETQYF	TGCGCCAGCACCAAGATAAGCGGGAGCGGAGAGACCCAGTACTTC
TRBV11-1	TRBJ2-1	NA	NA	CASTSGQYNEQFF	TGTGCCAGCACCTCGGGACAATACAATGAGCAGTTCTTC
TRBV28	TRBJ2-7	TRBD2	NA	CASSQPLGRDEQYF	TGTGCCAGCAGTCAGCCCCTAGGGAGGGACGAGCAGTACTTC
TRBV19	TRBJ1-2	NA	NA	CASSIGTPPNYGYTF	TGTGCCAGTAGTATTGGGACACCACCTAACTATGGCTACACCTTC
TRBV5-1	TRBJ2-5	TRBD1	NA	CASSYDRVEETQYF	TGCGCCAGCAGCTACGACAGGGTGGAAGAGACCCAGTACTTC
TRBV9	TRBJ1-1	NA	once	CASSVVPSNTEAFF	TGTGCCAGCAGCGTAGTCCCCAGCAACACTGAAGCTTTCTTT
TRBV6-5	TRBJ2-2	TRBD2	NA	CASSYRAGGGTGELFF	TGTGCCAGCAGTTACCGGGCGGGAGGGGGAACCGGGGAGCTGTTTTTT
TRBV7-9	TRBJ1-2	NA	NA	CASSFVGTLDGYTF	TGTGCCAGCAGCTTCGTTGGGACATTGGATGGCTACACCTTC
TRBV6-4	TRBJ2-1	NA	NA	CASSEGVNEQFF	TGTGCCAGCAGTGAAGGCGTGAATGAGCAGTTCTTC
TRBV6-1	TRBJ1-4	NA	NA	CASSEMVTTEKLFF	TGTGCCAGCAGTGAAATGGTGACAACAGAAAAACTGTTTTTT
TRBV29-1	TRBJ2-3	TRBD1	NA	CSVEVTGADTQYF	TGCAGCGTTGAAGTGACAGGGGCGGATACGCAGTATTTT
TRBV19	TRBJ2-5	NA	NA	CASSGGGNSGLETQYF	TGTGCCAGTAGTGGCGGAGGCAATTCGGGCCTAGAGACCCAGTACTTC
TRBV27	TRBJ2-2	NA	once	CASSLLLANTGELFF	TGTGCCAGCAGTTTATTGCTAGCGAACACCGGGGAGCTGTTTTTT
TRBV30	TRBJ2-7	NA	NA	CAWSVRGSSSYEQYF	TGTGCCTGGAGTGTAAGGGGGTCGAGCTCCTACGAGCAGTACTTC
TRBV5-1	TRBJ2-5	TRBD2	NA	CASSYLAGETQYF	TGCGCCAGCAGCTACCTAGCGGGGGAGACCCAGTACTTC
TRBV18	TRBJ2-7	TRBD1	NA	CASSRDRVSYEQYF	TGTGCCAGCTCACGGGACAGGGTCTCCTACGAGCAGTACTTC
TRBV5-4	TRBJ2-7	NA	NA	CASSLGRFTTYEQYF	TGTGCCAGCAGCTTAGGGAGATTTACTACATACGAGCAGTACTTC
TRBV2	TRBJ1-1	NA	NA	CASSGRGKNTEAFF	TGTGCCAGCTCTGGAAGGGGGAAGAACACTGAAGCTTTCTTT
TRBV15	TRBJ1-1	NA	NA	CATSRGQLNTEAFF	TGTGCCACCAGCAGAGGACAGTTGAACACTGAAGCTTTCTTT
TRBV4-1	TRBJ1-1	NA	NA	CASRGEWVNTEAFF	TGCGCCAGCCGGGGTGAGTGGGTAAACACTGAAGCTTTCTTT
TRBV6-5	TRBJ2-3	TRBD2	NA	CASSFSPSGRTDTQYF	TGTGCCAGCAGTTTCAGCCCTAGCGGACGCACAGATACGCAGTATTTT
TRBV2	TRBJ2-7	NA	NA	CASSEQGSYEQYF	TGTGCCAGCAGTGAACAGGGGTCCTACGAGCAGTACTTC
TRBV27	TRBJ1-2	NA	NA	CASSTLDGLRRNGYTF	TGTGCCAGCAGCACTTTGGATGGCTTACGGAGAAATGGCTACACCTTC
TRBV2	TRBJ2-3	NA	NA	CASGGATGADTQYF	TGTGCCAGCGGGGGGGCCACGGGGGCAGATACGCAGTATTTT
TRBV6-5	TRBJ2-1	NA	NA	CASSFKQGHEQFF	TGTGCCAGCAGTTTCAAACAGGGACATGAGCAGTTCTTC
TRBV5-4	TRBJ2-5	TRBD1	NA	CASSPGQGRGETQYF	TGTGCCAGCAGCCCCGGACAGGGAAGAGGAGAGACCCAGTACTTC
TRBV7-2	TRBJ2-2	NA	once	CASSLASARTGELFF	TGTGCCAGCAGCTTAGCGTCTGCCCGCACCGGGGAGCTGTTTTTT
TRBV5-4	TRBJ2-1	TRBD2	NA	CASSLWREGDNEQFF	TGTGCCAGCAGCTTGTGGCGGGAGGGGGACAATGAGCAGTTCTTC